A single sample gave rise to the 5 T cell receptor beta chains below, sequenced in a study of blood T cell repertoires in COVID-19. Some clones are missing from TCRdb's copy, which holds only in-frame ones; the method was immunoSEQ multiplex PCR. The table lists about 300,000 clones, roughly 90% of them singletons, with about 2% in the top ten. Sample: peripheral blood. These receptors were taken from a woman under 40 with COVID-19, enrolled during active disease.

The sample holds a few counts of this clone. The chain uses TRBV28 and TRBJ1-1; no clear D gene. V lost 3 bases and J lost 5, with 13 bases in between. CDR1 is MDHEN, CDR2 SYDVKM, per germline. The CDR3 has 14 residues. The CDR3 protein is CASSFRRAGTEAFF. Here the CDR3 DNA reads TGTGCCAGCAGTTTCCGACGGGCGGGAACTGAAGCTTTCTTT.

The V gene is TRBV6-5, the J gene TRBJ2-5, with TRBD2 identical over 7 bases. CDR3 size: 13 residues. Unmatched junction bases numbered 2, after V lost 6 bases and J lost 1 base. Per germline, CDR1 MNHEY and CDR2 SVGAGI. CDR3 amino acids: CASRTSLQETQYF. CDR3 coding DNA: TGTGCCAGCAGGACTAGCCTCCAAGAGACCCAGTACTTC.

The chain recombines TRBV6-5 with TRBJ2-4; 7 nucleotides agree with TRBD1. After removal of 2 bases from V and 7 bases from J, the junction contained 11 bases not matched to a gene. CDR1 is MNHEY and CDR2 is SVGAGI in the germline V gene. The CDR3 is 16 residues long. CDR3 protein: CASSYLPSNRGNIQYF. CDR3 in DNA: TGTGCCAGCAGTTACCTCCCTTCAAACAGGGGTAACATTCAGTACTTC.

J is TRBJ1-4 and V is TRBV5-1; tentatively, D is TRBD1 (5 bases). This CDR3 comprises 13 residues. Germline lookup yields CDR1 SGHRS and CDR2 YFSETQ. V dropped 4 bases and J dropped 8 bases, with 12 bases sitting between them. CDR3 protein: CASSREGREKLFF. The CDR3 DNA reads as TGCGCCAGCAGCCGGGAGGGGAGAGAAAAACTGTTTTTT.

The rearrangement uses TRBV6-2 or TRBV6-3 and TRBJ2-7; weak D call: TRBD1 (5 bases). CDR1 MNHEY and CDR2 SVGEGT come from the germline V gene. Trimming took off 0 bases at V and 4 bases at J, with 13 bases between the two ends. This CDR3 is built from 15 residues. In DNA form, the CDR3 reads TGTGCCAGCAGTTACTCCGCGCAGGGTGAATACGAGCAGTACTTC. This sequence encodes CASSYSAQGEYEQYF.